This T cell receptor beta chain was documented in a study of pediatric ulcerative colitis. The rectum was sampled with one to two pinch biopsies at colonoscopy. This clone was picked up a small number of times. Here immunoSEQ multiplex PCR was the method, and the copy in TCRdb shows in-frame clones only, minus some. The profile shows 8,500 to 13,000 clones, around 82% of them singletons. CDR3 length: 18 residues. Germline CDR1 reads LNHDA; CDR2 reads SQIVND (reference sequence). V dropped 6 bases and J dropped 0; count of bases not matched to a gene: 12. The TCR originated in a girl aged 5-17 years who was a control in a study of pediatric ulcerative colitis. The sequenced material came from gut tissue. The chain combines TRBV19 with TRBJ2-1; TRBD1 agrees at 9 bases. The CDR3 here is CASRVRQGGPSSYNEQFF. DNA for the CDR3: TGTGCCAGTAGAGTACGACAGGGGGGACCGAGCTCCTACAATGAGCAGTTCTTC.